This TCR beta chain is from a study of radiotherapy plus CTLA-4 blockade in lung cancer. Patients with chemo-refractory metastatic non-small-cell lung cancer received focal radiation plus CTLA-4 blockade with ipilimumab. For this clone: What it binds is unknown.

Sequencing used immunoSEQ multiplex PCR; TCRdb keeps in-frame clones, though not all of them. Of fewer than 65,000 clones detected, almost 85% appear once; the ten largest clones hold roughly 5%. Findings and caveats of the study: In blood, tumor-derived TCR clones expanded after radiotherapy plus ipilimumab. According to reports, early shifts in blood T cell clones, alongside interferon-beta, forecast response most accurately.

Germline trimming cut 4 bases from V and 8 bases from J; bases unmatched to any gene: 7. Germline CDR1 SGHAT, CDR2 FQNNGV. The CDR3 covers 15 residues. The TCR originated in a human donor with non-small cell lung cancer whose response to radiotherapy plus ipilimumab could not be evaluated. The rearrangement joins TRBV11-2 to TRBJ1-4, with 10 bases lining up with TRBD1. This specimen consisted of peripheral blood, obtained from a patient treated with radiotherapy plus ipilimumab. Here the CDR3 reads CASSSGTGVWEKLFF. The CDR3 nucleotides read TGTGCCAGCAGCTCCGGGACAGGGGTTTGGGAAAAACTGTTTTTT.